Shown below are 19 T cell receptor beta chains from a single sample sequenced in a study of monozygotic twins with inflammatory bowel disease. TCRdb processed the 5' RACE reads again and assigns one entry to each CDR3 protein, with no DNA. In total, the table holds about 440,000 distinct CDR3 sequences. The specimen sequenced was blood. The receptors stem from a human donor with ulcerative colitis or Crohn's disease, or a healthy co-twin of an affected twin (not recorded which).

The CDR3 here is CASSVAPRDLNEQFF. This rearrangement joins TRBV5-1 to TRBJ2-1; TCRdb's D gene call, TRBD2, goes unchecked for lack of DNA. Germline V CDR1 and CDR2: SGHRS, YFSETQ. The CDR3 has 15 amino acids.

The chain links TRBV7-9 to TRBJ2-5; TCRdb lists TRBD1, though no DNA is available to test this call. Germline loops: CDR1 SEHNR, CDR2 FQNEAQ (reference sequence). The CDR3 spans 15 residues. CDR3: CASSLRGGTVETQYF.

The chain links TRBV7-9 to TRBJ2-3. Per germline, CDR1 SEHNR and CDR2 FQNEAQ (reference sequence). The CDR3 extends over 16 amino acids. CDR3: CASSFMFSGGTDTQYF.

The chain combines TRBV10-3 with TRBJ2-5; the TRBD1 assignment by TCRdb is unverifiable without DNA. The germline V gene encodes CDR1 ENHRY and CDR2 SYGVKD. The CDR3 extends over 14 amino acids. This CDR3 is CAISMGQTQETQYF.

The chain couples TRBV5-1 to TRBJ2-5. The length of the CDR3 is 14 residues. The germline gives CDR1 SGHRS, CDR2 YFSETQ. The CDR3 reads CASSLGDTMETQYF.

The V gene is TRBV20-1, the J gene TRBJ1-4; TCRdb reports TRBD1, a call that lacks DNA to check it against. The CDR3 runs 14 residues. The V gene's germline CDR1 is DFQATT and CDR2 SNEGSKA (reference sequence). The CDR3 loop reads CSAREDRGVEKLFF.

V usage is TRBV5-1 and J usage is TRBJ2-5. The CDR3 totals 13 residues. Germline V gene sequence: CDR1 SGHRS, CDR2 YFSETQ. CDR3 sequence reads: CASSFGVQETQYF.

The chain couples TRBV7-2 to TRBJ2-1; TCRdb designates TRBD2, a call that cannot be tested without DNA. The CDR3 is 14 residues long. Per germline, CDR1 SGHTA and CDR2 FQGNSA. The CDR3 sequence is CASSLVPGASEQFF.

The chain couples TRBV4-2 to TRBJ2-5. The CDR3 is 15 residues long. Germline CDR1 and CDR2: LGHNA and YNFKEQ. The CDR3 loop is CASSPHASGEETQYF.

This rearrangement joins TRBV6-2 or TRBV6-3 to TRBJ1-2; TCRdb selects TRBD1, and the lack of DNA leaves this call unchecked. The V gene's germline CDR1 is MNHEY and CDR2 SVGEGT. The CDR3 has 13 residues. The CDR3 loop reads CASSPTGVYGYTF.

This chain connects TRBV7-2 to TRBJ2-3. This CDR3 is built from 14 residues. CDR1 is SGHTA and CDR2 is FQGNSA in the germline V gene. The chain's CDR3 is CASQRGVSTDTQYF.

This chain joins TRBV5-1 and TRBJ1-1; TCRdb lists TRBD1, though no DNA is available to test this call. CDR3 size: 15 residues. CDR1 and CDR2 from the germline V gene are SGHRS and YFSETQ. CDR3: CASSVMDRGGSEAFF.

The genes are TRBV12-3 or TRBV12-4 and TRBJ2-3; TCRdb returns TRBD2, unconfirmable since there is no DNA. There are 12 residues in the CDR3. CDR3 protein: CASSRDSDTQYF.

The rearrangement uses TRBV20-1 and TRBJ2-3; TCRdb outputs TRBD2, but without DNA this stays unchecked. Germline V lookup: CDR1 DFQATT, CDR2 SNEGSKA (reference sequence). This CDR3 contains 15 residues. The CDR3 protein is CSAQRDLHSTDTQYF.

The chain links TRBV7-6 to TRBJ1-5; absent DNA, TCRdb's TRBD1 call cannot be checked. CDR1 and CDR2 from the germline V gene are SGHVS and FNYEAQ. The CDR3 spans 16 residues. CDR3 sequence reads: CASSLAWGAGNQPQHF.

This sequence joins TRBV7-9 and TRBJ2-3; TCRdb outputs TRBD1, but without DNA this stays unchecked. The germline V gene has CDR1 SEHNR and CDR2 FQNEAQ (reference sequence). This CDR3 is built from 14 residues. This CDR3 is CASRIDRVADTQYF.

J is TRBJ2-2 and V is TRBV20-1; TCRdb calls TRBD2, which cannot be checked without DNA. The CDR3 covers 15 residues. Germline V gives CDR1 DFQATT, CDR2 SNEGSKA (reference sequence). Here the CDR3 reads CSARVAGVRTGELFF.

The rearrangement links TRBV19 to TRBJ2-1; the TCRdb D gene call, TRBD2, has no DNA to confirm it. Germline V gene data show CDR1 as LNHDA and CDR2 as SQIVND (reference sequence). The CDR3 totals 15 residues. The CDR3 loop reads CASSIDGGSVYEQFF.

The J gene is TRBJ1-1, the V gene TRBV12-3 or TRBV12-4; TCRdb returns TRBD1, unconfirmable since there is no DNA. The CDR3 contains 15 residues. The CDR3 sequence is CASSLFTAGVGEAFF.